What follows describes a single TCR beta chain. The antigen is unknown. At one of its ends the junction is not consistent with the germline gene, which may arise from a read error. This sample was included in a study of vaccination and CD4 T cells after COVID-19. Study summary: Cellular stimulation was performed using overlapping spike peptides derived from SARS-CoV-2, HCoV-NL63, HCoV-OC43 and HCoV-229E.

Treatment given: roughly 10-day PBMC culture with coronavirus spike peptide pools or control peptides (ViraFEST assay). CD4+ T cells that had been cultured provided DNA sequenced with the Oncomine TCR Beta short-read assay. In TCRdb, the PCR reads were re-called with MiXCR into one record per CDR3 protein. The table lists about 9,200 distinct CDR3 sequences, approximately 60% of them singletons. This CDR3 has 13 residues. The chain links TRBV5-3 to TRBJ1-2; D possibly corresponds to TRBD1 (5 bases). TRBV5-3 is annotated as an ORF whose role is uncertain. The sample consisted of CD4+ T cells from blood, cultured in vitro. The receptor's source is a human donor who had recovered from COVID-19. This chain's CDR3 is CASSLAGTYGYTF. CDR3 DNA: TGTGCCAGCAGCTTGGCCGGGACCTATGGCTACACCTTC.